These 24 T cell receptor beta chains share one sample of origin, sequenced in a study of T cells and Merkel cell carcinoma outcomes. Clones were sequenced by immunoSEQ multiplex PCR, and TCRdb holds only the in-frame ones, with some missing. The repertoire holds more than 12,000 clones, around 90% seen once, with about 2% in the top ten. The sample consisted of tumor tissue from Merkel cell carcinoma. These receptors originate from a human donor with Merkel cell carcinoma.

The chain couples TRBV4-3 to TRBJ1-1; no firm D call. The CDR3 is 13 residues long. The germline V gene has CDR1 LGHNA and CDR2 YSLEER. Deletions cut 4 bases from V and 5 bases from J, with 11 bases between. The CDR3 bases are TGCGCCAGCAGCCTACAAATCAGAACTGAAGCTTTCTTT. It translates to CASSLQIRTEAFF.

The rearrangement links TRBV7-8 to TRBJ1-1, with a weak D call TRBD1 (6 bases). Between the trimmed V and J ends, which lost 6 bases and 4 bases, there was a span of 15 bases. The V gene's germline CDR1 is SGHVS and CDR2 FQNEAQ. The length of the CDR3 is 14 residues. CDR3 sequence: CASSLGGDSTEAFF. CDR3 nucleotides: TGTGCCAGCAGTCTAGGGGGGGATAGCACTGAAGCTTTCTTT.

The chain couples TRBV2 to TRBJ2-5; 10 bases align to TRBD1. Germline V CDR1 and CDR2: SNHLY, FYNNEI. The CDR3 is 13 amino acids. The ends lost 7 bases at V and 3 bases at J; junction bases unmatched: 2. CDR3 DNA sequence: TGTGCCAGCAACGGACAGGGGGAAGAGACCCAGTACTTC. Its translation is CASNGQGEETQYF.

The V and J genes are TRBV11-2 and TRBJ2-3, with 7 bases matching TRBD1. Germline CDR1 SGHAT, CDR2 FQNNGV. V lost 8 bases, J lost 2 bases, and 7 bases stayed unmatched. This CDR3 has 14 amino acids. The CDR3 reads CASGGDSNTDTQYF. The CDR3 DNA sequence: TGTGCCAGCGGTGGGGACAGCAACACAGATACGCAGTATTTT.

The chain uses TRBV5-1 and TRBJ1-1; D is perhaps TRBD1 (5 bases). The CDR3 consists of 13 residues. CDR1 is SGHRS and CDR2 is YFSETQ in the germline V gene. Trimming took off 0 bases at V and 5 bases at J, with 8 bases between the two ends. CDR3 bases: TGCGCCAGCAGCTTGGGCAGGGAGACTGAAGCTTTCTTT. Its protein product is CASSLGRETEAFF.

V gene TRBV18 combines with J gene TRBJ1-1; D might be TRBD1 (5 bases). The V end lost 2 bases, the J end lost 7 bases, and 17 bases lay between the germline ends. The CDR3 totals 15 residues. The V gene's germline CDR1 is KGHSH and CDR2 LQKENI. CDR3 coding DNA: TGTGCCAGCTCACCAAGGGGACCGATGTTGAGTGAAGCTTTCTTT. This translates into CASSPRGPMLSEAFF.

The chain joins TRBV29-1 to TRBJ1-1, with a possible D match to TRBD1 (5 bases). Trimming left V 4 bases short and J 3 bases short, with 9 bases between. The length of the CDR3 is 12 residues. Germline V gives CDR1 SQVTM, CDR2 ANQGSEA. The DNA of the CDR3 is TGCAGCGTTGGGGGCTGGGACACTGAAGCTTTCTTT. Encoded protein: CSVGGWDTEAFF.

Concerning this clone: Compared with germline, one end of the junction differs, possibly owing to a read error. This chain joins TRBV19 and TRBJ2-7; TRBD2 matches at 7 bases. The CDR3 consists of 14 residues. Germline assignment: CDR1 LNHDA and CDR2 SQIVND (reference sequence). CDR3 in amino acids: CASSRGGDSYEQYF. CDR3 nucleotide sequence: TGTGCCAGTAGCCGGGGAGGGGACTCCTACGAGCAGTATTTC.

The chain joins TRBV28 to TRBJ1-5, with 8 bases that match TRBD1. Trimming at V came to 5 bases and at J to 0 bases, leaving 18 bases not matched to a gene. CDR1 MDHEN and CDR2 SYDVKM come from the germline V gene. CDR3 length: 20 amino acids. The DNA of the CDR3 is TGTGCCAGCAGTCTTACCAGGACAGGGCTTTGGGGCCTTAGCAATCAGCCCCAGCATTTT. This gives the protein CASSLTRTGLWGLSNQPQHF.

DNA for the CDR3: TGCGCCAGCAGCACCCGGACTCAAGAGAATGAAAAACTGTTTTTT. Its translation: CASSTRTQENEKLFF. The chain couples TRBV4-1 to TRBJ1-4; D remains ambiguous. Germline V gives CDR1 MGHRA, CDR2 YSYEKL. The CDR3 runs to 15 residues. Trimming removed 5 bases from V and 5 bases from J, with 15 bases in between.

The chain uses TRBV19 and TRBJ2-2, with D uncertain. The V gene's germline CDR1 is LNHDA and CDR2 SQIVND (reference sequence). V lost 4 bases and J 9 bases, leaving 15 bases between the germline ends. The CDR3 has 14 residues. The chain's CDR3 is CASSTGPLTRELFF. The CDR3 nucleotides read TGTGCCAGTAGTACCGGACCTCTAACCAGGGAGCTGTTTTTT.

The V and J genes are TRBV15 and TRBJ2-7, with D tentatively TRBD2 (6 bases). The V end lost 5 bases, the J end lost 4 bases, and 21 bases lay between the germline ends. The CDR3 totals 16 residues. Per the germline V gene, CDR1 is LNHNV and CDR2 is YYDKDF (reference sequence). CDR3 amino acids: CATSGVSGTGNYEQYF. The DNA for the CDR3 is TGTGCCACCAGCGGTGTGTCCGGGACTGGTAATTACGAGCAGTACTTC.

J is TRBJ2-2 and V is TRBV9; TRBD1 is a possible D gene (5 bases). The CDR3 is 14 amino acids. CDR1 is SGDLS, CDR2 YYNGEE, per germline. Trimming pared 3 bases from V and 5 bases from J, leaving 11 bases between. CDR3: CASSDRQLTGELFF. The CDR3, as DNA: TGTGCCAGCAGCGATAGACAGCTTACCGGGGAGCTGTTTTTT.

V is TRBV29-1 and J is TRBJ1-1; D unresolved. The germline V gene encodes CDR1 SQVTM and CDR2 ANQGSEA. The CDR3 has 13 residues. The V and J ends lost 4 bases and 1 base respectively, with 10 bases between them. CDR3 sequence reads: CSVVGQANTEAFF. The CDR3 nucleotides are TGCAGCGTTGTAGGCCAGGCGAACACTGAAGCTTTCTTT.

J is TRBJ1-1 and V is TRBV4-1, with a weak D call TRBD1 (6 bases). The CDR3 covers 15 residues. V gave up 4 bases and J gave up 11 bases, with 23 bases separating them. Germline assignment: CDR1 MGHRA and CDR2 YSYEKL. DNA for the CDR3: TGCGCCAGCAGCCGACCACCTACAGGGCCTACGGGGGCTTTCTTT. It yields the protein CASSRPPTGPTGAFF.

The chain has TRBV6-1 and TRBJ2-4; 9 nucleotides match TRBD1. Per germline, CDR1 MNHNS and CDR2 SASEGT. Unmatched junction bases numbered 4, after V lost 4 bases and J lost 6 bases. The CDR3 has 14 amino acids. CDR3 protein: CASSAGTGINIQYF. The CDR3 DNA follows: TGTGCCAGCAGTGCCGGGACAGGGATAAACATTCAGTACTTC.

The chain carries TRBV4-2 and TRBJ1-3, with TRBD1 as a possible D gene (5 bases). The CDR3 length is 17 residues. CDR1 and CDR2 (germline): LGHNA, YNFKEQ. Trimming cost V 1 base and J 2 bases, with 15 bases left between them. The CDR3 reads CASSQGISSGTGNTIYF. The CDR3 nucleotides read TGTGCCAGCAGCCAAGGAATCAGTTCAGGGACTGGAAACACCATATATTTT.

This clone was detected once. V and J are TRBV30 and TRBJ2-3; D unclear. Germline lookup yields CDR1 GTSNPN and CDR2 SVGIG (reference sequence). The CDR3 covers 12 residues. The V end was cut by 3 bases, the J end by 0 bases, with 4 bases between. CDR3 in DNA: TGTGCCTGGAGGGAGAGCACAGATACGCAGTATTTT. The encoded protein is CAWRESTDTQYF.

This chain connects TRBV5-4 to TRBJ1-6; D uncertain. Germline CDR1 reads SGHNT; CDR2 reads YYREEE (reference sequence). The CDR3 loop spans 13 amino acids. V lost 0 bases and J lost 8, with 6 bases in between. The DNA of the CDR3 is TGTGCCAGCAGCTTGGATGCGGATTCACCCCTCCACTTT. Translating gives CASSLDADSPLHF.

The V gene is TRBV9, the J gene TRBJ2-5; 8 bases line up with TRBD1. Per the germline V gene, CDR1 is SGDLS and CDR2 is YYNGEE. This CDR3 is built from 17 residues. Trimming cost V 0 bases and J 2 bases; bases outside gene matches: 9. CDR3 protein: CASSVGGGQGVQETQYF. The CDR3 DNA sequence: TGTGCCAGCAGCGTAGGAGGAGGACAGGGTGTTCAAGAGACCCAGTACTTC.

This chain links TRBV4-1 with TRBJ2-3; TRBD1 matches 12 bases. This CDR3 is built from 16 residues. CDR1 and CDR2 from the germline V gene are MGHRA and YSYEKL. The J segment lost 4 bases and the V segment lost 1 base, leaving 3 bases of the junction unmatched. In DNA, the CDR3 is TGCGCCAGCAGCCAAGGGGACAGGGGGCCGGCAGATACGCAGTATTTT. The encoded protein is CASSQGDRGPADTQYF.

The rearrangement joins TRBV2 to TRBJ1-4; no clear D gene. Trimming removed 4 bases from V and 1 base from J, with 10 bases in between. This CDR3 is built from 15 residues. Germline V gene sequence: CDR1 SNHLY, CDR2 FYNNEI. CDR3 sequence (DNA): TGTGCCAGCAGTGCCTATTCGGTAACTAATGAAAAACTGTTTTTT. It yields the protein CASSAYSVTNEKLFF. Full variable domain (rest looked up from reference TRBV2 and TRBJ1-4): EPEVTQTPSHQVTQMGQEVILRCVPISNHLYFYWYRQILGQKVEFLVSFYNNEISEKSEIFDDQFSVERPDGSNFTLKIRSTKLEDSAMYFCASSAYSVTNEKLFFGSGTQLSVL.

This chain uses TRBV29-1 with TRBJ1-1; D is unclear. V was trimmed by 5 bases and J by 4 bases, leaving 14 bases between them. The germline CDR1 and CDR2 sequences are SQVTM and ANQGSEA. The CDR3 is 13 residues long. In DNA form, the CDR3 reads TGCAGCGTTTTACCCAGTGGAGGCACTGAAGCTTTCTTT. Translation: CSVLPSGGTEAFF.

The chain employs TRBV14 and TRBJ1-1, with D perhaps matching TRBD1 (5 bases). Germline CDR1 is SGHDN and CDR2 is FVKESK. CDR3 length: 16 amino acids. Trimming pared 3 bases from V and 1 base from J, leaving 15 bases between. The CDR3 nucleotides are TGTGCCAGCAGCCACCCGGGCTCTAGGGGGAACACTGAAGCTTTCTTT. Protein: CASSHPGSRGNTEAFF.